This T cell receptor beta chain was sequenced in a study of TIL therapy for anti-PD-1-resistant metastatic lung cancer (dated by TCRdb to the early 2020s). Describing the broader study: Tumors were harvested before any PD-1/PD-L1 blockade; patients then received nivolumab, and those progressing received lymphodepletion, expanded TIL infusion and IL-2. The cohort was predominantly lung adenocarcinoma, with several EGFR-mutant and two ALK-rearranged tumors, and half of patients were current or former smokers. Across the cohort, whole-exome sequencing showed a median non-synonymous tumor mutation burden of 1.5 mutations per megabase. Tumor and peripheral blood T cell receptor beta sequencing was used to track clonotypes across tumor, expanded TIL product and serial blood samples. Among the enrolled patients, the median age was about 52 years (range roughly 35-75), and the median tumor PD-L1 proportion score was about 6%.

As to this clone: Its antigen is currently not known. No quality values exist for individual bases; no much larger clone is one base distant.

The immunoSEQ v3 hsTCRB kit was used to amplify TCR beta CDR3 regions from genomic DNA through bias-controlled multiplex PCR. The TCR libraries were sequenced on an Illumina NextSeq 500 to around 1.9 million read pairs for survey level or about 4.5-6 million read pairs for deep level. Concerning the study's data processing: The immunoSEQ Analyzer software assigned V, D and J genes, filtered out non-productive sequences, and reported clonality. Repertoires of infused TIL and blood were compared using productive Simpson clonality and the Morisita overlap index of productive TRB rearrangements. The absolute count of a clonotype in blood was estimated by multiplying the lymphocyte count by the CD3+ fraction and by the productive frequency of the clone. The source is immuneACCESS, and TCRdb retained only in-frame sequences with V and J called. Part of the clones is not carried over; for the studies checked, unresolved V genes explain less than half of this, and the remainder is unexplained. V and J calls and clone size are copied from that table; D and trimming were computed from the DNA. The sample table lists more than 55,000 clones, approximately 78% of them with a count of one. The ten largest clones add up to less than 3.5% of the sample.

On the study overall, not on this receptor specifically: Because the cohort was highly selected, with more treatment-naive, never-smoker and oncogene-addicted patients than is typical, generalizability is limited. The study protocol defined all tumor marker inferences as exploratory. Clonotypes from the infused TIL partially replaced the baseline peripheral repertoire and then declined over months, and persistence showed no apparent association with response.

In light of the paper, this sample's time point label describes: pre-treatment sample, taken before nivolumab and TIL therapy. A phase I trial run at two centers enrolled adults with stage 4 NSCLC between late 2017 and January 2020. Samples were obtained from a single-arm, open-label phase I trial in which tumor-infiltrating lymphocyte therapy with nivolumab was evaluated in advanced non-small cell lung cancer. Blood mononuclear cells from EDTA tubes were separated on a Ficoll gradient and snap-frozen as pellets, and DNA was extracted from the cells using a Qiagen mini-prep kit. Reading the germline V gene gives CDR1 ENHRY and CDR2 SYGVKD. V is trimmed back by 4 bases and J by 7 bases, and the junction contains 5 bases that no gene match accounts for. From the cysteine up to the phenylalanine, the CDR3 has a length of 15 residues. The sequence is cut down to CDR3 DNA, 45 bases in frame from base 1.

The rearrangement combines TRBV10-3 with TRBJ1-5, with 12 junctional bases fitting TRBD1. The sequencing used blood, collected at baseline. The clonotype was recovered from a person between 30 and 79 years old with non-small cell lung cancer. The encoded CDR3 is CAISAGTGGGQPQHF. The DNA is TGTGCCATCAGTGCCGGGACAGGGGGCGGGCAGCCCCAGCATTTT.